These 26 T cell receptor beta chains originate from one sample sequenced in a study of blood T cell repertoires in COVID-19. Generated by immunoSEQ multiplex PCR, the TCRdb table keeps only in-frame clones and is missing some. The table lists around 130,000 clones, more than 75% of them singletons, with roughly 3.9% in the top ten. Sequencing was carried out using peripheral blood. These receptors came from a man in his 60s with acute or convalescent COVID-19.

The V and J genes are TRBV24-1 and TRBJ1-1, with a tentative D call TRBD1 (6 bases). Trimming stripped 3 bases from V and 3 bases from J, with 16 bases between. The CDR3 is 16 amino acids. Germline V lookup: CDR1 KGHDR, CDR2 SFDVKD. CDR3 DNA sequence: TGTGCCACCAGTGATGGACCCGGGACACCTCACACTGAAGCTTTCTTT. Translation gives CATSDGPGTPHTEAFF.

The V gene is TRBV21-1, the J gene TRBJ2-7; the tabulated D call, TRBD2, remains unverified against the DNA. TRBV21-1 is deemed a pseudogene. The CDR3 is 19 residues long. In nucleotides, the CDR3 is TGTGCCAGCAGGCCTGGCGGGACTAGCGGGAGGGTCAGGGAGTACGAGCAGTACTTC. Its translation: CASRPGGTSGRVREYEQYF.

The rearrangement joins TRBV28 to TRBJ2-1; 8 bases line up with TRBD2. The trim removed 2 bases at V and 1 base at J, leaving 1 base unmatched. Germline-derived CDR1 and CDR2 are MDHEN and SYDVKM. The CDR3 spans 15 residues. The DNA for the CDR3 is TGTGCCAGCAGTTTAGCGGGAGGTTCCTACAATGAGCAGTTCTTC. Protein sequence: CASSLAGGSYNEQFF.

The chain combines TRBV2 with TRBJ1-5; D call uncertain. CDR3 length: 15 residues. Trimming stripped 8 bases from V and 4 bases from J, with 18 bases between. CDR1 SNHLY and CDR2 FYNNEI come from the germline V gene. CDR3: CASSTSKLENQPQHF. CDR3 sequence (DNA): TGTGCCAGCTCTACCTCAAAACTAGAGAATCAGCCCCAGCATTTT.

This clone was observed a single time. The V call is TRBV9, the J call TRBJ2-3, with 7 nucleotides matching TRBD2. This CDR3 has 16 amino acids. J was trimmed by 2 bases and V by 0 bases; bases with no gene match: 6. Germline V lookup: CDR1 SGDLS, CDR2 YYNGEE. CDR3: CASSVELAAPTDTQYF. CDR3 DNA sequence: TGTGCCAGCAGCGTAGAGCTAGCGGCCCCCACAGATACGCAGTATTTT.

The chain recombines TRBV28 with TRBJ1-2, with TRBD1 identical over 9 bases. CDR3 size: 16 residues. Looked up from germline, CDR1 is MDHEN and CDR2 is SYDVKM. After removal of 3 bases from V and 7 bases from J, the junction contained 12 bases not matched to a gene. The DNA for the CDR3 is TGTGCCAGCAGTTTGCCCAACACAGGGGGCGTTAGTGGCTACACCTTC. This sequence encodes CASSLPNTGGVSGYTF.

The rearrangement uses TRBV18 and TRBJ2-1, with 12 bases aligning to TRBD1. Germline V gene sequence: CDR1 KGHSH, CDR2 LQKENI. The length of the CDR3 is 19 residues. V was clipped by 4 bases and J by 7 bases; unmatched bases: 17. DNA of the CDR3: TGTGCCAGCTCACTGGGACAGGGGGCCATAATCAGCCCAGATAATGAGCAGTTCTTC. Translated, it gives CASSLGQGAIISPDNEQFF.

The gene calls are TRBV2 and TRBJ1-4; 8 nucleotides align to TRBD1. The germline CDR1 and CDR2 sequences are SNHLY and FYNNEI. Trimming cost V 5 bases and J 4 bases; bases outside gene matches: 9. The CDR3 sequence is 16 residues long. CDR3 sequence reads: CASSITGGGGNEKLFF. For the CDR3, the DNA is TGTGCCAGCAGTATTACAGGGGGAGGGGGTAATGAAAAACTGTTTTTT.

The chain links TRBV6-5 to TRBJ2-7; 9 nucleotides line up with TRBD1. V was clipped by 5 bases and J by 2 bases; unmatched bases: 7. CDR1 and CDR2 from the germline V gene are MNHEY and SVGAGI. The CDR3 loop spans 15 amino acids. CDR3 amino acids: CASSPDRGLAYEQYF. For the CDR3, the DNA is TGTGCCAGCAGTCCGGACAGGGGCCTTGCCTACGAGCAGTACTTC.

A few counts support this clone. The rearrangement links TRBV6-5 to TRBJ2-2; 9 positions match TRBD2. CDR1 and CDR2 (germline): MNHEY, SVGAGI. The length of the CDR3 is 15 residues. The junction had 10 bases not matched to a gene; V was cut back by 8 bases and J by 6 bases. The CDR3 reads CASAPEGGRAGELFF. In DNA form, the CDR3 reads TGTGCCAGCGCCCCAGAGGGCGGGAGGGCCGGGGAGCTGTTTTTT.

The chain has TRBV5-8 and TRBJ1-1; no clear D gene. Looked up from germline, CDR1 is SGHTS and CDR2 is YDEGEE. Trimming cost V 0 bases and J 9 bases, with 12 bases left between them. This CDR3 spans 13 amino acids. The CDR3 here is CASSLGLSGKAFF. CDR3 nucleotides: TGTGCCAGCAGCTTGGGTCTGTCGGGGAAAGCTTTCTTT.

This chain connects TRBV5-4 to TRBJ2-2, with D perhaps matching TRBD2 (5 bases). Per the germline V gene, CDR1 is SGHNT and CDR2 is YYREEE (reference sequence). V lost 0 bases and J lost 1, with 10 bases in between. The CDR3 runs to 16 residues. The CDR3 sequence is CASSLVSGVNTGELFF. In DNA, the CDR3 is TGTGCCAGCAGCTTGGTAAGCGGTGTGAACACCGGGGAGCTGTTTTTT.

This sequence joins TRBV7-3 and TRBJ2-6; D gene uncertain. Trimming pared 5 bases from V and 4 bases from J, leaving 12 bases between. The CDR3 extends over 15 amino acids. CDR1 and CDR2 from the germline V gene are SGHTA and FQGTGA. The CDR3 protein is CASSPRVAGANVLTF. The CDR3, as DNA: TGTGCCAGCAGCCCCCGGGTCGCCGGGGCCAACGTCCTGACTTTC.

This chain uses TRBV9 with TRBJ1-1; D perhaps matches TRBD1 (5 bases). Trimming took off 4 bases at V and 3 bases at J, with 13 bases between the two ends. The CDR3 sequence is 14 residues long. Per germline, CDR1 SGDLS and CDR2 YYNGEE. CDR3 in amino acids: CASSLLTGDTEAFF. The CDR3 nucleotides are TGTGCCAGCAGCCTCCTCACGGGGGACACTGAAGCTTTCTTT.

The genes are TRBV9 and TRBJ2-2, with TRBD2 matching over 9 bases. The length of the CDR3 is 16 residues. After removal of 3 bases from V and 0 bases from J, the junction contained 3 bases not matched to a gene. Germline CDR1 SGDLS, CDR2 YYNGEE. The DNA for the CDR3 is TGTGCCAGCAGCGCTAGCGGGGCCCCGAACACCGGGGAGCTGTTTTTT. It yields the protein CASSASGAPNTGELFF.

This chain links TRBV7-2 with TRBJ2-7; 9 bases align to TRBD2. Germline CDR1 reads SGHTA; CDR2 reads FQGNSA. CDR3 size: 15 residues. Trimming cost V 4 bases and J 6 bases; bases outside gene matches: 10. CDR3 DNA: TGTGCCAGCAGCTCTACTCCGGGACTAGCCCCCGAGCAGTACTTC. As protein: CASSSTPGLAPEQYF.

The rearrangement links TRBV25-1 to TRBJ2-5, with D tentatively TRBD2 (5 bases). This CDR3 spans 12 amino acids. V was cut by 3 bases and J by 5 bases, with 7 bases left in between. Germline V CDR1 and CDR2: MGHDK, SYGVNS. CDR3 DNA sequence: TGTGCCAGCAGTGAGTGGGAGGAGACCCAGTACTTC. It yields the protein CASSEWEETQYF.

The CDR3 nucleotides read TGCGCCAGCAGCAATAGCGGAACCTCCTACAATGAGCAGTTCTTC. The encoded protein is CASSNSGTSYNEQFF. V gene TRBV4-1 combines with J gene TRBJ2-1, with D maybe TRBD2 (6 bases). Germline CDR1 and CDR2: MGHRA and YSYEKL. This CDR3 contains 15 residues. The V end lost 5 bases, the J end lost 0 bases, and 11 bases lay between the germline ends.

The V call is TRBV7-2, the J call TRBJ1-2, with a weak D call TRBD1 (6 bases). The CDR3 has 16 amino acids. The ends were cut back, 1 base at V and 0 bases at J, with 12 bases in the middle. The germline V gene has CDR1 SGHTA and CDR2 FQGNSA. CDR3 protein: CASSLGRGGTNYGYTF. The CDR3 DNA follows: TGTGCCAGCAGCTTAGGAAGGGGGGGCACTAACTATGGCTACACCTTC.

This clone was recorded a few times. The chain carries TRBV29-1 and TRBJ2-2, with D uncertain. The V gene's germline CDR1 is SQVTM and CDR2 ANQGSEA. The CDR3 consists of 11 residues. Trimming removed 4 bases at V and 4 bases at J, with 4 bases between. CDR3: CSVASTGELFF. CDR3 sequence (DNA): TGCAGCGTTGCCAGCACCGGGGAGCTGTTTTTT.

The V gene is TRBV18, the J gene TRBJ2-3; 7 bases are a match to TRBD1. This CDR3 is built from 15 residues. The V and J ends lost 4 bases and 3 bases, in that order; junction bases with no gene match: 7. Germline lookup yields CDR1 KGHSH and CDR2 LQKENI. The DNA of the CDR3 is TGTGCCAGCTCACGAAACAGGGGTGGGACAGATACGCAGTATTTT. Amino acids: CASSRNRGGTDTQYF.

The chain employs TRBV11-2 and TRBJ1-2, with a possible D match to TRBD1 (5 bases). The CDR3 runs to 15 residues. The germline V and J ends were trimmed by 3 bases and 5 bases, with 16 bases remaining between them. Germline-derived CDR1 and CDR2 are SGHAT and FQNNGV. The CDR3 loop reads CASSFQGGAEYGYTF. CDR3 sequence (DNA): TGTGCCAGCAGCTTCCAAGGAGGGGCCGAATATGGCTACACCTTC.

The chain links TRBV5-6 to TRBJ1-3; D is uncertain. This CDR3 spans 14 amino acids. Germline V gives CDR1 SGHDT, CDR2 YYEEEE. V shed 4 bases and J shed 4 bases, with 12 bases lying between them. The CDR3 loop reads CASSLRGRGNTIYF. The CDR3, as DNA: TGTGCCAGCAGCCTCCGAGGGCGGGGAAACACCATATATTTT.

The J gene is TRBJ2-7, the V gene TRBV10-1, with D possibly TRBD2 on 5 matching bases. CDR3 length: 16 residues. CDR1 WNHNN and CDR2 SYGVQD come from the germline V gene (reference sequence). The V gene lost 2 bases and the J gene lost 1 base, with 15 bases spanning the gap. CDR3 DNA: TGCGCCAGCAGTGAGAGGTTAGGAGGAAAATCCTACGAGCAGTACTTC. This gives the protein CASSERLGGKSYEQYF.

V gene TRBV30 combines with J gene TRBJ1-2, with a possible D match to TRBD1 (5 bases). V was shortened by 0 bases and J by 1 base, with 18 bases between the two germline ends. The CDR3 has 17 amino acids. The germline gives CDR1 GTSNPN, CDR2 SVGIG (reference sequence). DNA of the CDR3: TGTGCCTGGAGTGTACAAATACCACTGACAGTTAACTATGGCTACACCTTC. Translating it yields CAWSVQIPLTVNYGYTF.

The chain links TRBV27 to TRBJ1-4; no definite D call. Germline CDR1 is MNHEY and CDR2 is SMNVEV (reference sequence). With 7 bases removed from V and 0 bases from J, the gap between germline ends came to 12 bases. The length of the CDR3 is 15 residues. This chain's CDR3 is CASTPRPATNEKLFF. In DNA form, the CDR3 reads TGTGCCAGCACGCCCAGGCCAGCAACTAATGAAAAACTGTTTTTT.